The clone carrying this T cell receptor (beta chain) was seen repeatedly, ten times or more. This specimen belongs to a study of human T cells and chemical hapten exposure. Time point noted: patch test 1, 2 weeks after DPC sensitization. Treatment here: therapeutic diphenylcyclopropenone sensitization with weekly scalp DPC. Alopecia patients deemed DPC-suitable, aged 18 to 70, excluding pregnancy. TCRdb ran MiXCR on the RACE reads and lists one entry per CDR3 protein. The sample carries approximately 340,000 distinct CDR3 sequences, around 6.9% recorded once. This specimen consisted of whole blood, obtained in connection with sensitization to the hapten diphenylcyclopropenone (DPC). This TCR came from a woman aged 18-29 years with alopecia areata. Some clones in this sample may be carry-over from other donors' samples.

The CDR3 region has the DNA TGCAGCGTGTCACAGGGGGCGATGCCGGGTCAGCCCCAGCATTTT. Translation gives CSVSQGAMPGQPQHF. This rearrangement joins TRBV29-1 to TRBJ1-5, with 9 bases fitting TRBD1. The V and J ends lost 6 bases and 6 bases, in that order; junction bases with no gene match: 12. This CDR3 has 15 amino acids. Per germline, CDR1 SQVTM and CDR2 ANQGSEA. The entire variable domain, with the rest obtained from reference TRBV29-1 and TRBJ1-5, is as follows: SAVISQKPSRDICQRGTSLTIQCQVDSQVTMMFWYRQQPGQSLTLIATANQGSEATYESGFVIDKFPISRPNLTFSTLTVSNMSPEDSSIYLCSVSQGAMPGQPQHFGDGTRLSIL.